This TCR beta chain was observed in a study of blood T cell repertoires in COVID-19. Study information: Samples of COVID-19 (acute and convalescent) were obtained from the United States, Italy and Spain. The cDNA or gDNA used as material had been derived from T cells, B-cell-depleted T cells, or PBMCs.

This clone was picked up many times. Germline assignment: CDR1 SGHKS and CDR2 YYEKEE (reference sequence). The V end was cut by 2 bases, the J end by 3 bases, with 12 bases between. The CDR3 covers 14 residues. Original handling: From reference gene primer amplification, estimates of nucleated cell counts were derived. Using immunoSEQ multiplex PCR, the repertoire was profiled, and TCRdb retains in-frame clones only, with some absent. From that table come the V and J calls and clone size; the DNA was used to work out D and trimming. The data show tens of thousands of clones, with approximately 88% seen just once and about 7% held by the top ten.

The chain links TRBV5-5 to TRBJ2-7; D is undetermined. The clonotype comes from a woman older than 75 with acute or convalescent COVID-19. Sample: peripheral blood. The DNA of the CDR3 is TGTGCCAGCAGCTTCTCAACACCGGGCTACGAGCAGTACTTC. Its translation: CASSFSTPGYEQYF.